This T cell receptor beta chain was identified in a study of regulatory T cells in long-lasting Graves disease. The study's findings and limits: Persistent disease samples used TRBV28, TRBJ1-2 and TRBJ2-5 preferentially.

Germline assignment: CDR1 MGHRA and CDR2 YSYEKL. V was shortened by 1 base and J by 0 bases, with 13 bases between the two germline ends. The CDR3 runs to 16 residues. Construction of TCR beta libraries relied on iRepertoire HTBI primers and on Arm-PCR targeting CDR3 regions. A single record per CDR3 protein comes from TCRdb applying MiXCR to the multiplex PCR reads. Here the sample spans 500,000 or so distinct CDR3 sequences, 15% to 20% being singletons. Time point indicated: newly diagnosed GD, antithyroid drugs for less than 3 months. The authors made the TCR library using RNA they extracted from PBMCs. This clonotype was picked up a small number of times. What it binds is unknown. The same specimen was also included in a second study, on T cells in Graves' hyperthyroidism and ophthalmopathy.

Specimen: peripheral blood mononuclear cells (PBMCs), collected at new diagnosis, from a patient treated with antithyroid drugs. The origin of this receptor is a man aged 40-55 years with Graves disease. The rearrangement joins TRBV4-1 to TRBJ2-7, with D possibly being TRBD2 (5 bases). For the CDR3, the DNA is TGCGCCAGCAGCCAAGCTTTAATGGCGGGCTCCTACGAGCAGTACTTC. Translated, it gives CASSQALMAGSYEQYF.